The TCR beta chain under discussion was sequenced for a study of T-cell reconstitution after alpha-beta-depleted transplantation in children (dated by TCRdb to the mid-2010s). About the investigation overall: The study quantitatively tracked T-cell immune reconstitution after TCRalphabeta/CD19-depleted allogeneic hematopoietic cell transplantation in children using TCR repertoire profiling. Study-wide conclusions, independent of this receptor: About two months after transplant, the apparently early recovery of alphabetaT-cell counts reportedly depended on just several hundred clones that had expanded rapidly and came from non-depleted graft cells. In some patients, high TCRbeta diversity at day 60 was attributed to recipient T cells and intrathymic progenitors that had survived conditioning. Over the following months the frequencies of hyperexpanded clones went down, and after one year T-cell counts and TCRbeta diversity were mostly credited to newly produced T cells.

The method was PCR. The instrument was an Illumina HiSeq 2500. To normalize quantification of the TCRbeta repertoire, the TCR libraries were built with molecular barcoding that relied on unique molecular identifiers. TCRdb reprocessing: public reads trimmed at Q25 with fastp, clones called with MiXCR, in-frame beta chains kept. Entries that share a CDR3 protein sequence are merged under the most common genes and DNA. In this sample the table shows about 300,000 distinct CDR3 sequences, 7.5% to 9% of which occur a single time. The ten largest make up 9.1% of the sample. This clonotype came up many times. The clone's antigen remains unknown. Base qualities are not provided; no much larger clone lies one nucleotide away. The CDR3 contains 14 residues, cysteine and phenylalanine counted. Only the CDR3 DNA is retained, 42 bases long and in frame from the first base. CDR1 SQVTM and CDR2 ANQGSEA were looked up in the germline V gene. Ends trimmed: V by 6 bases, J by 2 bases; bases unmatched to a gene: 8.

The sample's treatment or condition label, in plain terms: allogeneic hematopoietic cell transplantation with graft depleted of TCRalphabeta T cells and CD19 B cells. Transplant recipients were children who received TCRalphabeta/CD19-depleted allogeneic hematopoietic cell grafts. The sequence is built from TRBV29-1 and TRBJ2-3, and 7 junction bases match TRBD1. The sequence was obtained from a female patient younger than 10 who had a stem cell transplant for Fanconi anemia, so the T cells may come from the graft donor. Source: peripheral blood, taken 360 days after TCRalphabeta/CD19-depleted stem cell transplant. The DNA sequence reads TGCAGCGTACGTTCGACAGGGTTCACAGATACGCAGTATTTT. Its protein product is CSVRSTGFTDTQYF.